This entry concerns a single T cell receptor (beta chain). The data belong to a study of control samples from healthy donors and cancer patients. Only in-frame clones appear in the TCRdb table, and some are missing; sequencing was by immunoSEQ multiplex PCR. The sample yields roughly 130,000 clones, 70% to 90% seen once. V was trimmed by 1 base and J by 0 bases, leaving 19 bases between them. The CDR3 is 19 amino acids. Germline loops: CDR1 SGHAT, CDR2 FQNNGV. Sequenced material: blood. The chain recombines TRBV11-2 with TRBJ1-3; D possibly corresponds to TRBD1 (6 bases). The clonotype was recovered from a man aged 45-60 years in good health. The CDR3 nucleotides read TGTGCCAGCAGCTTAGGCCTCGGGACAAAGTTAATCTCTGGAAACACCATATATTTT. It yields the protein CASSLGLGTKLISGNTIYF.